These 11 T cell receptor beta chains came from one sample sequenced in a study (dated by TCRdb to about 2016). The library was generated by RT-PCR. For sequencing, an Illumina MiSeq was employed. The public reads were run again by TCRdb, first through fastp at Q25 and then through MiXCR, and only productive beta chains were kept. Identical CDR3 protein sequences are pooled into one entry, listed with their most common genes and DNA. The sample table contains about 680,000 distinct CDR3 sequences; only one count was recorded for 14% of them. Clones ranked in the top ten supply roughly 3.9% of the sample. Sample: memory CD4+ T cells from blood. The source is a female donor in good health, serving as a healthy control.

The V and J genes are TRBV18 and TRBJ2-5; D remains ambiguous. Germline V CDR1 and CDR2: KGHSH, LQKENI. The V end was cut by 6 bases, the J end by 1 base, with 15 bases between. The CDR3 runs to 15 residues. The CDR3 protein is CASSARTTFQETQYF. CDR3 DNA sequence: TGTGCCAGCTCTGCTCGGACCACTTTCCAAGAGACCCAGTACTTC.

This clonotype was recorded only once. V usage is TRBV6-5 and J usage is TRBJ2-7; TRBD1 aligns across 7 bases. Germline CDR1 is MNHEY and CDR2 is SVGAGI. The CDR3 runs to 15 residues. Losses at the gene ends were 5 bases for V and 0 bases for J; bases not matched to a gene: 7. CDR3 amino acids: CASSPFGTASYEQYF. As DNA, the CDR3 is TGTGCCAGCAGTCCTTTCGGGACAGCCTCCTACGAGCAGTACTTC.

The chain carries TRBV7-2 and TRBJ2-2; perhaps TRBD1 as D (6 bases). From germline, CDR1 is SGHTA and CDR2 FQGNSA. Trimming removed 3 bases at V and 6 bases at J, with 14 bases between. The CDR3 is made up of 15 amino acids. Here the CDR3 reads CASSFLAGAAGELFF. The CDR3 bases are TGTGCCAGCAGCTTTCTCGCAGGGGCGGCCGGGGAGCTGTTTTTT. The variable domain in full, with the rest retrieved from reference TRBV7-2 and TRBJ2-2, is GAGVSQSPSNKVTEKGKDVELRCDPISGHTALYWYRQSLGQGLEFLIYFQGNSAPDKSGLPSDRFSAERTGGSVSTLTIQRTQQEDSAVYLCASSFLAGAAGELFFGEGSRLTVL.

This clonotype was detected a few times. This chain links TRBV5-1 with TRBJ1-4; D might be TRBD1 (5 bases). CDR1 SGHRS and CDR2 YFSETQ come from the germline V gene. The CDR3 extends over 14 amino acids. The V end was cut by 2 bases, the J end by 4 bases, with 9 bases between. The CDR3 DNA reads TGCGCCAGCAGCTTTGGGGCGAATAATGAAAAACTGTTTTTT. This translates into CASSFGANNEKLFF.

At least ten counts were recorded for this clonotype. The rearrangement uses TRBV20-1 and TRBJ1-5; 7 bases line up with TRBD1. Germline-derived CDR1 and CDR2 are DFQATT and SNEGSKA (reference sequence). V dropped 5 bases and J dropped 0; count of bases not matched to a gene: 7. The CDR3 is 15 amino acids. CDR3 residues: CSAAAGTDSNQPQHF. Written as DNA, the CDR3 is TGCAGTGCTGCGGCCGGGACAGATAGCAATCAGCCCCAGCATTTT.

CDR3 coding DNA: TGTGCCAGCAGCCAAGATTTGGCCACCCCGGCCCAGCATTTT. This codes for CASSQDLATPAQHF. This chain connects TRBV3-1 to TRBJ1-5; D remains ambiguous. The CDR3 runs to 14 residues. Germline assignment: CDR1 LGHDT and CDR2 YNNKEL (reference sequence). Trimming shortened V by 0 bases and J by 11 bases, and 14 bases separated the two germline ends.

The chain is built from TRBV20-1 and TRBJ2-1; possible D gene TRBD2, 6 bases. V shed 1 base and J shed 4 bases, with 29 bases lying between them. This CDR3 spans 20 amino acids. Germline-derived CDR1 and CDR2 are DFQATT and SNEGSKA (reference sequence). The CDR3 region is CSARVRASEVLGRFYNEQFF. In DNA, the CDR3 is TGCAGTGCTAGAGTTAGGGCTAGCGAGGTTTTGGGACGGTTTTACAATGAGCAGTTCTTC.

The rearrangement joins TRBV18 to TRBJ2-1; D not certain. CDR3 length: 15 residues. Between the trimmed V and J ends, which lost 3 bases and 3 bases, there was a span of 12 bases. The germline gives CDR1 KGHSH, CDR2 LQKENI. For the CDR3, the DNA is TGTGCCAGCTCACCCCCACAGTCACTCTACAATGAGCAGTTCTTC. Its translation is CASSPPQSLYNEQFF. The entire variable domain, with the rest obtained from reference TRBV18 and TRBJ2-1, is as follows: NAGVMQNPRHLVRRRGQEARLRCSPMKGHSHVYWYRQLPEEGLKFMVYLQKENIIDESGMPKERFSAEFPKEGPSILRIQQVVRGDSAAYFCASSPPQSLYNEQFFGPGTRLTVL.

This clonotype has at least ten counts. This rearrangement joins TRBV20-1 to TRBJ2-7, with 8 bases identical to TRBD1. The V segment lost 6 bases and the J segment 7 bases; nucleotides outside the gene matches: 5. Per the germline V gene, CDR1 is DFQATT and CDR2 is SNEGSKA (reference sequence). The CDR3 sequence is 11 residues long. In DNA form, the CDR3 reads TGCAGTGCAAAGACAGGGGTTGAGCAGTACTTC. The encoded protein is CSAKTGVEQYF.

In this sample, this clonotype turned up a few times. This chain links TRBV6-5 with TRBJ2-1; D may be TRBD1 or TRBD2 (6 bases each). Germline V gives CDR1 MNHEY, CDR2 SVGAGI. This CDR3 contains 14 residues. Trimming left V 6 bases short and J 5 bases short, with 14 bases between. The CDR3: CASSKGEADNEQFF. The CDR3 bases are TGTGCCAGCAGCAAGGGGGAGGCGGACAATGAGCAGTTCTTC.

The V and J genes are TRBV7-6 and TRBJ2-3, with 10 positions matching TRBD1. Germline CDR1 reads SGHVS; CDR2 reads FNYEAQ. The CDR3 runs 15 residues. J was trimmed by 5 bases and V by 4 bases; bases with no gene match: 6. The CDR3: CASSSTGTGVDTQYF. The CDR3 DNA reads TGTGCCAGCAGCTCCACCGGGACAGGGGTAGATACGCAGTATTTT.